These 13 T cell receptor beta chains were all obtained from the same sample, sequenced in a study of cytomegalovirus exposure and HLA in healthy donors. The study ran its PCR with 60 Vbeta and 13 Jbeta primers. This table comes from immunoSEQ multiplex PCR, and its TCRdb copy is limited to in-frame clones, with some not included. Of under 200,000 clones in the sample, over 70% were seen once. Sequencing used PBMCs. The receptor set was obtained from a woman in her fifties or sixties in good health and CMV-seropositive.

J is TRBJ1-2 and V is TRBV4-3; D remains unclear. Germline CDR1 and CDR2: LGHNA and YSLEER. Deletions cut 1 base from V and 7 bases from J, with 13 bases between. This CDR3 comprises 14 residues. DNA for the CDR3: TGCGCCAGCAGCCAAGTAATAGCGGTAGGTGGCTACACCTTC. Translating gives CASSQVIAVGGYTF.

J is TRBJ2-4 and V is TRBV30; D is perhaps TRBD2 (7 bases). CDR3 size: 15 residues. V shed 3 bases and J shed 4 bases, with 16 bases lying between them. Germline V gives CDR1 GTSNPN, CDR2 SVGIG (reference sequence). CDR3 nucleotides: TGTGCCTGGAGCCCGGGGGGCGGATTAAAAAACATTCAGTACTTC. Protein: CAWSPGGGLKNIQYF.

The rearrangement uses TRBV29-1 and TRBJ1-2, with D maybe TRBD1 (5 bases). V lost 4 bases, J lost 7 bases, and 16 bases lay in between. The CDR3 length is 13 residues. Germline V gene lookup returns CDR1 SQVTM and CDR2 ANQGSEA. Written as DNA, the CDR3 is TGCAGCGTTGCCCCCATCGGGGGAGGTGGCTACACCTTC. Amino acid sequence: CSVAPIGGGGYTF. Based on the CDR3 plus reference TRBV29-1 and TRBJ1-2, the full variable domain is SAVISQKPSRDICQRGTSLTIQCQVDSQVTMMFWYRQQPGQSLTLIATANQGSEATYESGFVIDKFPISRPNLTFSTLTVSNMSPEDSSIYLCSVAPIGGGGYTFGSGTRLTVV.

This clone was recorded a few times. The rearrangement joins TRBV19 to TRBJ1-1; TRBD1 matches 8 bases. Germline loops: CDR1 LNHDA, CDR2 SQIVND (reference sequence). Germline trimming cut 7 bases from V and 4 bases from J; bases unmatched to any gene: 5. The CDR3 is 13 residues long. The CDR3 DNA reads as TGTGCCAGTAATCAGGGGGCAGGCACTGAAGCTTTCTTT. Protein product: CASNQGAGTEAFF. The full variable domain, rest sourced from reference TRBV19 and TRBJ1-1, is DGGITQSPKYLFRKEGQNVTLSCEQNLNHDAMYWYRQDPGQGLRLIYYSQIVNDFQKGDIAEGYSVSREKKESFPLTVTSAQKNPTAFYLCASNQGAGTEAFFGQGTRLTVV.

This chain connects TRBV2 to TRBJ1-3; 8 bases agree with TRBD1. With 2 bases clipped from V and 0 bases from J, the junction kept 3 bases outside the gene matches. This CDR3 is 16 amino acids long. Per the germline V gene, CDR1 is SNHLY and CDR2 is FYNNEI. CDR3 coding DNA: TGTGCCAGCAGTGAACAGGGGGCGTCCTCTGGAAACACCATATATTTT. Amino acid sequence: CASSEQGASSGNTIYF.

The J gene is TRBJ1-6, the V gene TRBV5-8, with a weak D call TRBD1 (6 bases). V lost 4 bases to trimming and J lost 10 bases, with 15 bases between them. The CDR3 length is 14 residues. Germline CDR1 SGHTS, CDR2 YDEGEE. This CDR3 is CASSVGQGWSPLHF. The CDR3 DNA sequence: TGTGCCAGCAGCGTGGGGCAGGGGTGGTCACCCCTCCACTTT.

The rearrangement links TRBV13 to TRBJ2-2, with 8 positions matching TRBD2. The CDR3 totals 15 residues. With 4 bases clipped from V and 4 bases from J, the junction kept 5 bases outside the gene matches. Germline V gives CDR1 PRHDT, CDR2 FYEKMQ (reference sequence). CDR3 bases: TGTGCCAGCAGCTGGCGGGGGGCGGGCACCGGGGAGCTGTTTTTT. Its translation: CASSWRGAGTGELFF. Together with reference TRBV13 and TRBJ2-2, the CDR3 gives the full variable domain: AAGVIQSPRHLIKEKRETATLKCYPIPRHDTVYWYQQGPGQDPQFLISFYEKMQSDKGSIPDRFSAQQFSDYHSELNMSSLELGDSALYFCASSWRGAGTGELFFGEGSRLTVL.

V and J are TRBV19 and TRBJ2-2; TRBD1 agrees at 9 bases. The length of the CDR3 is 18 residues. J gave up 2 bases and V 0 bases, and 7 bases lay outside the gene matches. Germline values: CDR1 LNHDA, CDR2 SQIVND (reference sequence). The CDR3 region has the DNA TGTGCCAGTAGTATAGATACCGGGACAGGGACCAACACCGGGGAGCTGTTTTTT. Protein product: CASSIDTGTGTNTGELFF.

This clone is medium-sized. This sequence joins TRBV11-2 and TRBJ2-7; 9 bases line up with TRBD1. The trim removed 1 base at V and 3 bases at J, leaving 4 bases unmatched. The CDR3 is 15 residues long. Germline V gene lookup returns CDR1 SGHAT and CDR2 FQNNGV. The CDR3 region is CASSLAGGQGYEQYF. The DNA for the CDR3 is TGTGCCAGCAGCTTAGCTGGGGGACAGGGCTACGAGCAGTACTTC.

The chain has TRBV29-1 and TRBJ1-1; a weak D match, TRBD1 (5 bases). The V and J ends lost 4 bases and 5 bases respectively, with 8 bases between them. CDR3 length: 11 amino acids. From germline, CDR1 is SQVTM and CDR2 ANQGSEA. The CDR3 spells CSVVGDTEAFF. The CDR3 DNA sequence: TGCAGCGTTGTAGGGGATACTGAAGCTTTCTTT.

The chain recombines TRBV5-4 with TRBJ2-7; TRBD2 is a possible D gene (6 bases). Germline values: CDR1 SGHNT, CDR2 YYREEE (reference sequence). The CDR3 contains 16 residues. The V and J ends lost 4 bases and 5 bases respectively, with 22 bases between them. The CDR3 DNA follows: TGTGCCAGCAGCCCTCCGGGGGTAGAAGCGGTCAACGAGCAGTACTTC. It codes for CASSPPGVEAVNEQYF.

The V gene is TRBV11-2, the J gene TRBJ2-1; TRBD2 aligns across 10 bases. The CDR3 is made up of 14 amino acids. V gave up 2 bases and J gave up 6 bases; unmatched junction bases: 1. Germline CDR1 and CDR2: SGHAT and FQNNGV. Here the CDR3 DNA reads TGTGCCAGCAGCTTAAGCGGGGGGGCCAATGAGCAGTTCTTC. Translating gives CASSLSGGANEQFF.

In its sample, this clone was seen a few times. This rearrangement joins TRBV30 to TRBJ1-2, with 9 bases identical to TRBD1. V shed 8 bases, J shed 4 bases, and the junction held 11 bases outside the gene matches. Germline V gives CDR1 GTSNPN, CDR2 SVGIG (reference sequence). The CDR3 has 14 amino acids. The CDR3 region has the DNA TGTGCCCGCGCTACCGGGACAGGGACCTATGGCTACACCTTC. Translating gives CARATGTGTYGYTF.